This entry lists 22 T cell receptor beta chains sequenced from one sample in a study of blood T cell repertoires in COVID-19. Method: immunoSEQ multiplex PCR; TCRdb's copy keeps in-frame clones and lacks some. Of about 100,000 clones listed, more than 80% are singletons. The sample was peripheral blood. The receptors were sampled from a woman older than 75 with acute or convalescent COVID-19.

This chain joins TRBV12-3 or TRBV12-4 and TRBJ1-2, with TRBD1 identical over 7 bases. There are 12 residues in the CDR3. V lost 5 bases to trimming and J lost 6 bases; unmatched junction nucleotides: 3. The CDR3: CASSTDRDGYTF. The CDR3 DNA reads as TGTGCCAGCAGTACTGACAGGGATGGCTACACCTTC.

The CDR3 sequence is CASSEGAGGPFEAFF. CDR3 bases: TGTGCCAGCAGTGAAGGGGCAGGGGGTCCCTTTGAAGCTTTCTTT. This chain connects TRBV2 to TRBJ1-1, with TRBD1 matching over 7 bases. Germline loops: CDR1 SNHLY, CDR2 FYNNEI. The CDR3 length is 15 residues. The trim removed 1 base at V and 7 bases at J, leaving 9 bases unmatched.

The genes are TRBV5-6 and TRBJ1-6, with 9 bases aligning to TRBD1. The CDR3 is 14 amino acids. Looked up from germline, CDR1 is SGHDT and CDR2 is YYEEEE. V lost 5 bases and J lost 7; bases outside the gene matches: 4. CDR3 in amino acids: CASSFGTGNSPLHF. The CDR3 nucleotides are TGTGCCAGCAGTTTTGGGACAGGGAATTCACCCCTCCACTTT.

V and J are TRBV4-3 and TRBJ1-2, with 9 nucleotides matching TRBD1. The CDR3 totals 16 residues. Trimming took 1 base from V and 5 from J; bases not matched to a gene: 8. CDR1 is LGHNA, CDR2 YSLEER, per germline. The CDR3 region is CASSQAETGGRYGYTF. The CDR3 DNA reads TGCGCCAGCAGCCAAGCTGAGACAGGGGGGCGGTATGGCTACACCTTC.

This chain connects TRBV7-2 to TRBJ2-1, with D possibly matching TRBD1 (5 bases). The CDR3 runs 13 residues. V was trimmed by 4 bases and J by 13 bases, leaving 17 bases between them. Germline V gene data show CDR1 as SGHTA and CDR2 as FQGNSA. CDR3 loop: CASSSIGHSKQFF. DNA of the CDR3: TGTGCCAGCAGCTCTATCGGACACAGTAAACAGTTCTTC.

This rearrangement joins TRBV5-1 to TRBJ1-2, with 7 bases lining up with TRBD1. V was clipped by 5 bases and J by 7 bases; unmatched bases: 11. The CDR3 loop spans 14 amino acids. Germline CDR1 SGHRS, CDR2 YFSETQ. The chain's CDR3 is CASRHSGTVGGYTF. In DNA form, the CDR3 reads TGCGCCAGCAGACATTCCGGGACAGTCGGTGGCTACACCTTC.

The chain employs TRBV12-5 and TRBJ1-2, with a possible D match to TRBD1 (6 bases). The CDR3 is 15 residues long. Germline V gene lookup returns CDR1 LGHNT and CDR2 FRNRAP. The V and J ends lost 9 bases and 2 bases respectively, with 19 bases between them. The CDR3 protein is CASGTNRVNNYGYTF. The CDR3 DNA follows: TGTGCTAGCGGAACAAACAGGGTGAACAACTATGGCTACACCTTC.

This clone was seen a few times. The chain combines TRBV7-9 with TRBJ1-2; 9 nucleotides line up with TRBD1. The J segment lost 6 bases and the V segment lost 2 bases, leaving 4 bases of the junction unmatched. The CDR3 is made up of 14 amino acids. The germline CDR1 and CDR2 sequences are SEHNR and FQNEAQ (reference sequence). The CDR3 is CASSLTQGANGYTF. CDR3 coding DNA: TGTGCCAGCAGCTTAACACAGGGGGCGAATGGCTACACCTTC.

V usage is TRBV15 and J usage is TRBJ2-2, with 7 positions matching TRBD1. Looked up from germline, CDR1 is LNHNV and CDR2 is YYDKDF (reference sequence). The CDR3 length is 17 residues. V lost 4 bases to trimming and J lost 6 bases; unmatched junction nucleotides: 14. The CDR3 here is CATSMPDRAVISGELFF. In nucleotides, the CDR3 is TGTGCCACCAGCATGCCCGACAGGGCCGTCATCTCCGGGGAGCTGTTTTTT.

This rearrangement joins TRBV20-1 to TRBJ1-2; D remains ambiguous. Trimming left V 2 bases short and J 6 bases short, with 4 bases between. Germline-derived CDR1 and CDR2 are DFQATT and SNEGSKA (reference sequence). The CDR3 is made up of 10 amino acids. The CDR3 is CSARTDGYTF. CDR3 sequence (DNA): TGCAGTGCTAGAACGGATGGCTACACCTTC.

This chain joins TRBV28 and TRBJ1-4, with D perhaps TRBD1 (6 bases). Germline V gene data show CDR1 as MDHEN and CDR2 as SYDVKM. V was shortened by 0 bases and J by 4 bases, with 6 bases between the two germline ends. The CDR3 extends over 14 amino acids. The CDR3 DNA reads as TGTGCCAGCAGTTTATGGGACAGTAATGAAAAACTGTTTTTT. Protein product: CASSLWDSNEKLFF.

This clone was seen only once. The CDR3, as DNA: TGTGCCATCAGTGAGATTGCGTTTTACCCCTTTGATGAAAAACTGTTTTTT. Encoded protein: CAISEIAFYPFDEKLFF. V gene TRBV10-3 combines with J gene TRBJ1-4; unclear D gene. Germline V gene data show CDR1 as ENHRY and CDR2 as SYGVKD. Trimming took off 2 bases at V and 6 bases at J, with 19 bases between the two ends. This CDR3 contains 17 residues.

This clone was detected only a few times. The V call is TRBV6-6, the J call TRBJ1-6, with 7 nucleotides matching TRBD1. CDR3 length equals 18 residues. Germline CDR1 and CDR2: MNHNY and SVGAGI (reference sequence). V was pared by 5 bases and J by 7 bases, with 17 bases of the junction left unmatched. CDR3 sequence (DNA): TGTGCCAGCAGTCATATCCGGAGGGGGACAGTGAGAAATTCACCCCTCCACTTT. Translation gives CASSHIRRGTVRNSPLHF.

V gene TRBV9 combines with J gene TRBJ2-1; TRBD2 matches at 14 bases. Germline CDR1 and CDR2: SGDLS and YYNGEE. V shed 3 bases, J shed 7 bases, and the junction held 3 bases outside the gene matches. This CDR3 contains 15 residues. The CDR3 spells CASSGLAGGQNEQFF. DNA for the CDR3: TGTGCCAGCAGCGGACTAGCGGGGGGGCAGAATGAGCAGTTCTTC.

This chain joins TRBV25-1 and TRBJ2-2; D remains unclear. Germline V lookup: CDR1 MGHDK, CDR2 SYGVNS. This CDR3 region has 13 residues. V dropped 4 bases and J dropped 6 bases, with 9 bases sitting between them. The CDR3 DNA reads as TGTGCCAGCAGTGCCCTTCTCGCCGGGGAGCTGTTTTTT. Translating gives CASSALLAGELFF. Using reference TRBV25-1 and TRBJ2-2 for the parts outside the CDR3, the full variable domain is EADIYQTPRYLVIGTGKKITLECSQTMGHDKMYWYQQDPGMELHLIHYSYGVNSTEKGDLSSESTVSRIRTEHFPLTLESARPSHTSQYLCASSALLAGELFFGEGSRLTVL.

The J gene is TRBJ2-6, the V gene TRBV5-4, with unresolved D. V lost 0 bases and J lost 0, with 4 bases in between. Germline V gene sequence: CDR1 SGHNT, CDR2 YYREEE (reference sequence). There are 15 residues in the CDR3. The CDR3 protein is CASSLVLSGANVLTF. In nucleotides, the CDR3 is TGTGCCAGCAGCTTGGTTCTCTCTGGGGCCAACGTCCTGACTTTC.

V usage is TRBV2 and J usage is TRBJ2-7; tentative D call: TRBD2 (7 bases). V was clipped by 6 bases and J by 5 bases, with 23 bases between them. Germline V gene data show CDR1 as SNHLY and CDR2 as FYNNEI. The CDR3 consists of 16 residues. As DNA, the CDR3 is TGTGCCAGCAGCCGGGGGGCGAGTGGCCCTTTCAACGAGCAGTACTTC. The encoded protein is CASSRGASGPFNEQYF.

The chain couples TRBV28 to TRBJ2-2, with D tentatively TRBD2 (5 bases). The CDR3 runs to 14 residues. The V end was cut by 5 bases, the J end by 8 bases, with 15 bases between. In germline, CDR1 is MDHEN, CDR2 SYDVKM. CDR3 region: CASSPGGRRGELFF. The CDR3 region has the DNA TGTGCCAGCAGTCCCGGCGGGCGACGGGGGGAGCTGTTTTTT.

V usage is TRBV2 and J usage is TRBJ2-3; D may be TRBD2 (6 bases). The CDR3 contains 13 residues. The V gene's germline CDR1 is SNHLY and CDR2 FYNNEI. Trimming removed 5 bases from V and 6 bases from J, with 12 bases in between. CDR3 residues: CASSWTIQDTQYF. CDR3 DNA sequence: TGTGCCAGCAGTTGGACTATTCAGGATACGCAGTATTTT.

The DNA of the CDR3 is TGTGCCAGCAGGAGACGACAGGGGCCAGATTATAGCAATCAGCCCCAGCATTTT. Its translation: CASRRRQGPDYSNQPQHF. J is TRBJ1-5 and V is TRBV28, with TRBD1 matching over 8 bases. V trimming: 6 bases; J trimming: 0 bases; junction bases outside the gene matches: 13. The CDR3 is made up of 18 amino acids. CDR1 and CDR2 (germline): MDHEN, SYDVKM.

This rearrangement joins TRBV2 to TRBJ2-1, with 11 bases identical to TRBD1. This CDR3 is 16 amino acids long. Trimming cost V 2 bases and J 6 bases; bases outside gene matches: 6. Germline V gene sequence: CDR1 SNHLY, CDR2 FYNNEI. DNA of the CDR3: TGTGCCAGCAGTGAACAGGGACAGGGGGGTGGCAATGAGCAGTTCTTC. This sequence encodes CASSEQGQGGGNEQFF.

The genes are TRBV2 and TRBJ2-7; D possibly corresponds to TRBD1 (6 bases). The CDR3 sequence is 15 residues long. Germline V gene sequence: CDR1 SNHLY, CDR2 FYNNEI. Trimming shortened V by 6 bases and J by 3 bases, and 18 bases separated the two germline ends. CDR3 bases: TGTGCCAGCAGAGTACGGGTAGGACAGAACTACGAGCAGTACTTC. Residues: CASRVRVGQNYEQYF.